Below, 9 T cell receptor beta chains from the same sample are listed, as sequenced in a study of blood T cell repertoires in COVID-19. Assay: immunoSEQ multiplex PCR; the TCRdb copy retains only in-frame clones and omits some. This sample carries about 190,000 clones, over 80% of them seen once, and the ten largest clones take under 4%. Material: PBMCs or T cells enriched from blood (not recorded which). The origin of the receptors is a woman aged 30 to 39 who had been exposed to COVID-19.

The chain recombines TRBV20-1 with TRBJ1-1, with D unclear. The CDR3 contains 11 residues. Germline CDR1 reads DFQATT; CDR2 reads SNEGSKA (reference sequence). Trimming removed 5 bases from V and 3 bases from J, with 7 bases in between. This chain's CDR3 is CSASRYTEAFF. The CDR3 DNA sequence: TGCAGTGCTTCGAGATACACTGAAGCTTTCTTT.

The chain links TRBV12-5 to TRBJ1-5; D gene ambiguous. V was pared by 3 bases and J by 5 bases, with 8 bases between. This CDR3 spans 13 amino acids. CDR1 and CDR2 from the germline V gene are LGHNT and FRNRAP. CDR3 DNA sequence: TGTGCTAGTGGTTTTCTCGGGTATCAGCCCCAGCATTTT. It translates to CASGFLGYQPQHF.

V gene TRBV27 combines with J gene TRBJ2-1; 7 bases agree with TRBD2. The CDR3 is 17 residues long. The junction had 10 bases not matched to a gene; V was cut back by 3 bases and J by 2 bases. The germline V gene encodes CDR1 MNHEY and CDR2 SMNVEV (reference sequence). CDR3: CASSLAPPGGTYNEQFF. The DNA of the CDR3 is TGTGCCAGCAGTTTGGCCCCCCCGGGGGGAACCTACAATGAGCAGTTCTTC.

In this sample, this clone turned up once. The chain recombines TRBV5-1 with TRBJ2-3, with TRBD2 identical over 7 bases. There are 16 residues in the CDR3. Germline V CDR1 and CDR2: SGHRS, YFSETQ. Unmatched junction bases numbered 11, after V lost 3 bases and J lost 4 bases. The CDR3 is CASSSPAGTGADTQYF. The CDR3 nucleotides read TGCGCCAGCAGCTCACCAGCGGGGACGGGGGCAGATACGCAGTATTTT.

This chain joins TRBV12-5 and TRBJ2-7, with TRBD1 matching over 8 bases. Germline V CDR1 and CDR2: LGHNT, FRNRAP. The CDR3 is made up of 13 amino acids. V lost 4 bases to trimming and J lost 6 bases; unmatched junction nucleotides: 5. The CDR3 loop reads CASGSWTGTEQYF. CDR3 coding DNA: TGTGCTAGTGGTTCTTGGACAGGGACCGAGCAGTACTTC.

The chain uses TRBV5-1 and TRBJ2-1; D gene unclear. The CDR3 consists of 11 residues. In germline, CDR1 is SGHRS, CDR2 YFSETQ. Trimming took off 4 bases at V and 5 bases at J, with 4 bases between the two ends. The CDR3 sequence: CASSPDNEQFF. The CDR3 DNA reads TGCGCCAGCAGCCCTGACAATGAGCAGTTCTTC.

The chain carries TRBV3-1 (or the pseudogene TRBV3-2) and TRBJ1-2; no firm D call. From germline, CDR1 is LGHDT and CDR2 YNNKEL (reference sequence). Trimming shortened V by 0 bases and J by 2 bases, and 13 bases separated the two germline ends. The CDR3 loop spans 16 amino acids. The CDR3 spells CASSQDAGLGNYGYTF. The CDR3 DNA reads TGTGCCAGCAGCCAAGATGCGGGATTGGGGAACTATGGCTACACCTTC.

This clone has a handful of counts. This chain uses TRBV10-3 with TRBJ1-5; no firm D call. Germline-derived CDR1 and CDR2 are ENHRY and SYGVKD. Between the trimmed V and J ends, which lost 3 bases and 9 bases, there was a span of 15 bases. This CDR3 has 14 residues. CDR3 region: CAISENGKDGPQHF. For the CDR3, the DNA is TGTGCCATCAGTGAAAACGGGAAGGACGGGCCCCAGCATTTT.

The V gene is TRBV6-1, the J gene TRBJ2-2; D is ambiguous. The germline V gene encodes CDR1 MNHNS and CDR2 SASEGT. The V end was cut by 2 bases, the J end by 3 bases, with 4 bases between. This CDR3 spans 13 amino acids. The CDR3 reads CASSETDTGELFF. The CDR3 bases are TGTGCCAGCAGTGAAACGGACACCGGGGAGCTGTTTTTT.